This T cell receptor (beta chain) was captured in a study of T cells in women clearing cervical HPV infection. In regard to this clone: The read falls 3 residues short of the CDR3 end, and the missing part is taken from the germline J gene.

Per the germline V gene, CDR1 is SNHLY and CDR2 is FYNNEI. The CDR3 is 15 residues long. V lost 5 bases to trimming and J lost 0 bases; unmatched junction nucleotides: 6. Average input was around 1,200 ng genomic DNA for immunoSEQ TCR beta CDR3 amplification. TCRdb's table, derived via immunoSEQ multiplex PCR, lists solely in-frame clones and lacks some. Its clone listing holds about 22,000 clones. The sequencing sample was made of blood buffy coat. This chain joins TRBV2 and TRBJ2-7; TRBD2 aligns across 8 bases. The sequence derives from a woman between 18 and 70 years old with a cervical HPV16 infection that either progressed to CIN3+ or cleared (not recorded which). The CDR3 reads CASSKLAENSYEQYF. The covered CDR3 bases are TGTGCCAGCAGTAAACTAGCGGAGAACTCCTACGAG.